A selection of T cell receptor beta chains follows, all from one sample in a study of CD8 T cells in ankylosing spondylitis. One entry per CDR3 protein, called by TCRdb with MiXCR from the 5' RACE reads. Among fewer than 550,000 distinct CDR3 sequences listed, approximately 5% were seen once. The source material was blood, either unsorted or a sorted T cell fraction (not recorded which). All receptors come from a male donor with ankylosing spondylitis. CDR3s include the opening cysteine and the closing phenylalanine or tryptophan. The D gene is left open where the match is weak. The listing skips clone size in some rows; elsewhere it reads once, few, many or a size class.

D gene,clone size,J gene,V gene,CDR3 DNA,CDR3 protein
-,many,TRBJ1-6,TRBV5-1,TGCGCCAGCAGTCCTCGGGACAATAATTCACCCCTCCACTTT,CASSPRDNNSPLHF
TRBD2,many,TRBJ2-1,TRBV29-1,TGCAGCACTCGGAGGGCTAGCGGGAGGAATGAGCAGTTCTTC,CSTRRASGRNEQFF
TRBD2,many,TRBJ2-1,TRBV15,TGTGCCACCAGCAGGGGGACTAGCGGGACGAACAATGAGCAGTTCTTC,CATSRGTSGTNNEQFF
-,many,TRBJ1-5,TRBV20-1,TGCAGTGCTAGAGATATGGGGCACACAGGGTCCTACGCTTGGCGGAATCAGCCCCAGCATTTT,CSARDMGHTGSYAWRNQPQHF
-,few,TRBJ2-2,TRBV4-3,TGCGCCAGCAGCCAAACTCGAGGGAACACCGGGGAGCTGTTTTTT,CASSQTRGNTGELFF
-,few,TRBJ2-5,TRBV7-2,TGTGCCAGCAGCTCCGAACCACAGGGTCGAGAGACCCAGTACTTC,CASSSEPQGRETQYF
-,many,TRBJ2-3,TRBV7-8,TGTGCCAGCAGCTACCCCCGCGGGTCTAGCACAGATACGCAGTATTTT,CASSYPRGSSTDTQYF
TRBD1,-,TRBJ1-2,TRBV12-3/TRBV12-4,TGTGCCAGCAGCCCTGGACAGGGACGAGGGAACTATGGCTACACCTTC,CASSPGQGRGNYGYTF
TRBD1,many,TRBJ1-2,TRBV28,TGTGCCAGCAGTTCCGGGACAGGGGGCTTGGGCTACACCTTC,CASSSGTGGLGYTF
-,-,TRBJ2-1,TRBV20-1,TGCTGTGCTAGCACAGCAGGGGGGCCGTACAATGAGCAGTTCTTC,CCASTAGGPYNEQFF
TRBD2,many,TRBJ2-3,TRBV9,TGTGCCAGCAGCGTAGGACTAGCGGACACAACGGATACGCAGTATTTT,CASSVGLADTTDTQYF
-,many,TRBJ1-6,TRBV7-2,TGTGCCAGCAGCTTGGGACCGGAGGGGTCACCCCTCCACTTT,CASSLGPEGSPLHF
-,many,TRBJ2-3,TRBV5-1,TGCGCCAGCAGCTTGATTCAAGAAAGGACCACAGATACGCAGTATTTT,CASSLIQERTTDTQYF
-,many,TRBJ1-1,TRBV7-2,TGTGCCAGCAGCGGATTTGACACTGAAGCTTTCTTT,CASSGFDTEAFF
TRBD1,many,TRBJ1-1,TRBV4-2,TGTGCCAGCAGCCAAGAGACAGGGAGCACTGAAGCTTTCTTT,CASSQETGSTEAFF
-,-,TRBJ1-3,TRBV18,TGTGCCAGCTCACGGGGGACAAACTCTGGAAACACCATATATTTT,CASSRGTNSGNTIYF
-,many,TRBJ1-4,TRBV5-1,TGCGCCAGCAGCATCACAAACCCTAATGAAAAACTGTTTTTT,CASSITNPNEKLFF
TRBD1,few,TRBJ2-1,TRBV27,TGTGCCAGCAGTTTATTTCCGGGACAGGGATACAATGAGCAGTTCTTC,CASSLFPGQGYNEQFF
-,few,TRBJ2-2,TRBV5-1,TGCGCCAGCAGCTTTAAGATTGGACAAGTCGGGGAGCTGTTTTTT,CASSFKIGQVGELFF
TRBD1,few,TRBJ2-5,TRBV7-6,TGTGCCAGCAGCTGGACAGGGACGGAGACCCAGTACTTC,CASSWTGTETQYF
-,many,TRBJ2-7,TRBV4-3,TGCGCCAGCAGCCGCGGGGTTCCTTACGAGCAGTACTTC,CASSRGVPYEQYF
TRBD2,many,TRBJ2-1,TRBV5-1,TGCGCCAGCAGCTTGGTTACTAGCGGTTCCTACAATGAGCAGTTCTTC,CASSLVTSGSYNEQFF
-,many,TRBJ1-4,TRBV7-8,TGTGCCAGCAGCTTAGAATGGCTAAATGAAAAACTGTTTTTT,CASSLEWLNEKLFF
-,few,TRBJ2-5,TRBV7-2,TGTGCCAGCAGCTCTTTCACGACCCAGTACTTC,CASSSFTTQYF
TRBD2,many,TRBJ2-3,TRBV10-3,TGTGCCATCAGTGGCGGGGGTGCTGTAACCTCCACAGATACGCAGTATTTT,CAISGGGAVTSTDTQYF
-,few,TRBJ2-2,TRBV18,TGTGCCAGCTCACCACTTCAACATACCGGGGAGCTGTTTTTT,CASSPLQHTGELFF
-,many,TRBJ1-4,TRBV5-1,TGCGCCAGCAGCTCCGGAGAGCCCAATGAAAAACTGTTTTTT,CASSSGEPNEKLFF
-,many,TRBJ2-3,TRBV20-1,TGCAGTGCCATCCCCTGGTCAGATACGCAGTATTTT,CSAIPWSDTQYF
-,-,TRBJ2-3,TRBV6-2/TRBV6-3,TGTGCCAGCAGTCAAGCCGGGACAACAATTCGAAATACGCAGTATTTT,CASSQAGTTIRNTQYF
-,many,TRBJ2-1,TRBV5-1,TGCGCCAGCAGCTTGGATGTGGTGGCGCAGTTCTTC,CASSLDVVAQFF
-,many,TRBJ2-7,TRBV5-5,TGTGCCAGCAGCTTGGACGGAAGCGAGTACTTC,CASSLDGSEYF
TRBD2,many,TRBJ2-1,TRBV24-1,TGTGCCACCAGTGACCCCACTAGCGGGAGAGGCAATGAGCAGTTCTTC,CATSDPTSGRGNEQFF
TRBD2,many,TRBJ2-1,TRBV11-2,TGTGCCAGCAGCTTAGAGCCTAGCGGACCATATTACAATGAGCAGTTCTTC,CASSLEPSGPYYNEQFF
-,many,TRBJ1-1,TRBV7-2,TGTGCCAGCAGCCCCCAGGCAGGAGACGGCACTGAAGCTTTCTTT,CASSPQAGDGTEAFF
TRBD2,many,TRBJ2-7,TRBV7-2,TGTGCCAGCAGCTTCCGGGGGGGGAGTTACGAGCAGTACTTC,CASSFRGGSYEQYF
-,many,TRBJ2-1,TRBV12-3/TRBV12-4,TGTGCCAGCAGTTTCCTAGCAACCTACAATGAGCAGTTCTTC,CASSFLATYNEQFF